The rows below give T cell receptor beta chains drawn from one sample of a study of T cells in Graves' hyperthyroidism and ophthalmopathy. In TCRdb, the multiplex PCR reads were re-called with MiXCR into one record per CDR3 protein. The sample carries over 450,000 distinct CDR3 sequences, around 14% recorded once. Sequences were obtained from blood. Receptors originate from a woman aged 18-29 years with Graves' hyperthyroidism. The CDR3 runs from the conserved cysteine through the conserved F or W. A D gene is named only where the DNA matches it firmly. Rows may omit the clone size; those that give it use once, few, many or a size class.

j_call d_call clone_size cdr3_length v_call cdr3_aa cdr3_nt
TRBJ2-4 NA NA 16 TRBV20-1 CGARVAGFGAKNIQYF TGCGGTGCTAGAGTTGCGGGATTTGGGGCCAAAAACATTCAGTACTTC
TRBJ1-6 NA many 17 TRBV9 CASSVRQDGSYNSPLHF TGTGCCAGCAGCGTCCGACAGGATGGGTCCTATAATTCACCCCTCCACTTT
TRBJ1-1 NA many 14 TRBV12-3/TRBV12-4 CASTRFKSGTEAFF TGTGCCAGCACCCGATTCAAGAGCGGCACTGAAGCTTTCTTT
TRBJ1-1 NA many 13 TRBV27 CASSFRRNTEAFF TGTGCCAGCAGTTTTAGACGGAACACTGAAGCTTTCTTT
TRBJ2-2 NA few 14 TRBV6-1 CAIKRRATPGELFF TGTGCCATCAAACGGAGGGCAACTCCCGGGGAGCTGTTTTTT
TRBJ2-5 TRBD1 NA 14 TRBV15 CATRKQGAGETQYF TGTGCCACCAGAAAACAGGGGGCGGGTGAGACCCAGTACTTC
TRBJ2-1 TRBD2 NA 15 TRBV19 CASSGGVAGVNEQFF TGTGCCAGTAGTGGGGGGGTTGCTGGGGTCAATGAGCAGTTCTTC
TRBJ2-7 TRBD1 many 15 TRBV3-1 CASSHTGGSSYEQYF TGTGCCAGCAGCCATACAGGGGGCTCCTCTTACGAGCAGTACTTC
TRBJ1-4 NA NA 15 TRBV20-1 CSAREGGADNEKLFF TGCAGTGCTAGAGAAGGGGGGGCGGATAATGAAAAACTGTTTTTT
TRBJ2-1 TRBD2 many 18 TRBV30 CAWSPPWGGGGNYNEQFF TGTGCCTGGAGCCCCCCCTGGGGTGGGGGAGGGAACTACAATGAGCAGTTCTTC
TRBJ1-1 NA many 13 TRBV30 CAWSAQEATEAFF TGTGCCTGGAGTGCCCAGGAGGCCACTGAAGCTTTCTTT
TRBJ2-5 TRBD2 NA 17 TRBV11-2 CASSDRLAGGPPRAQYF TGTGCCAGCAGTGACAGGTTGGCGGGAGGCCCGCCCAGGGCCCAGTACTTC
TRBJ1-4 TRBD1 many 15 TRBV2 CASSVLGTGDEKLFF TGTGCCAGCAGTGTCCTCGGGACAGGGGATGAAAAACTGTTTTTT
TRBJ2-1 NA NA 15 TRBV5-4 CASSLGGVKSDEQFF TGTGCCAGCAGCTTGGGGGGGGTAAAGAGCGATGAGCAGTTCTTC
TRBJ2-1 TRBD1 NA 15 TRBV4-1 CASSQRGTGGPEQFF TGCGCCAGCAGCCAAAGAGGTACAGGGGGACCGGAGCAGTTCTTC
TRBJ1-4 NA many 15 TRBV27 CASSHLSATNEKLFF TGTGCCAGCAGCCACCTATCCGCAACTAATGAAAAACTGTTTTTT
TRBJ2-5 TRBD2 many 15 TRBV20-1 CSAEAGLAGDETQYF TGCAGTGCTGAAGCGGGACTAGCGGGAGATGAGACCCAGTACTTC
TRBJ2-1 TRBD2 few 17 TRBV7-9 CASSLAGTSGGVGEQFF TGTGCCAGCAGCTTAGCAGGGACTAGCGGGGGGGTGGGGGAGCAGTTCTTC
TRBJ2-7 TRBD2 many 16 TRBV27 CASSSPGGAQWDEQYF TGTGCCAGCAGCAGCCCGGGGGGGGCACAGTGGGACGAGCAGTACTTC
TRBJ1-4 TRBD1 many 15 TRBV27 CASSVRQGANEKLFF TGTGCCAGCAGTGTTCGACAGGGAGCTAATGAAAAACTGTTTTTT
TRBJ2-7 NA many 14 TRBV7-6 CASSLGGTAYEQYF TGTGCCAGCAGCTTGGGAGGGACAGCCTACGAGCAGTACTTC
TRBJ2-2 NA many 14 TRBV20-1 CSATGLANTGELFF TGCAGTGCTACGGGTCTAGCGAACACCGGGGAGCTGTTTTTT
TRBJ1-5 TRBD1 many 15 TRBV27 CASSPRTGGNQPQHF TGTGCCAGCAGTCCGCGGACAGGGGGCAATCAGCCCCAGCATTTT
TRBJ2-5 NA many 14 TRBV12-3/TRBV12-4 CASTIRGVGETQYF TGTGCCAGCACCATCCGCGGAGTAGGAGAGACCCAGTACTTC
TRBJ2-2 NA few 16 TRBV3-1 CASSQGRRANTGELFF TGTGCCAGCAGCCAAGGGAGGAGGGCCAACACCGGGGAGCTGTTTTTT
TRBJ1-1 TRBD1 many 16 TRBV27 CASSSTYGTENTEAFF TGTGCCAGCAGTTCCACATACGGGACAGAGAACACTGAAGCTTTCTTT
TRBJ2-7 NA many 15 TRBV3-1 CASSQVSAKSYEQYF TGTGCCAGCAGCCAAGTGTCAGCGAAGTCCTACGAGCAGTACTTC
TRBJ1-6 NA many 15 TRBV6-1 CASSELTGYNSPLHF TGTGCCAGCAGTGAACTTACGGGATATAATTCACCCCTCCACTTT
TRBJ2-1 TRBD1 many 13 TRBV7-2 CASSFDRVYEQFF TGTGCCAGCAGTTTCGACAGGGTCTATGAGCAGTTCTTC
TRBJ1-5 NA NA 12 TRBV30 CAWRGQNQPQHF TGTGCCTGGAGAGGCCAGAATCAGCCCCAGCATTTT
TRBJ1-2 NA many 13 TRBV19 CASSIQAFYGYTF TGTGCCAGTAGTATTCAGGCTTTCTATGGCTACACCTTC
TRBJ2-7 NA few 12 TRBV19 CASSSRAYEQYF TGTGCCAGTAGTTCGCGGGCCTACGAGCAGTACTTC
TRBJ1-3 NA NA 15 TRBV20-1 CSASRKLFLGNTIYF TGCAGTGCTAGTCGCAAACTCTTCCTTGGAAACACCATATATTTT
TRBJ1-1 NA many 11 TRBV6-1 CASSSNTEAFF TGTGCCAGCAGTTCGAACACTGAAGCTTTCTTT
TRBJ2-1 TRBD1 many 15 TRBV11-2 CASSLGRQGRLKQFF TGTGCCAGCAGCTTAGGTCGACAGGGAAGGTTAAAGCAGTTCTTC
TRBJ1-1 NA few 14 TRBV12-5 CASARLNMNTEAFF TGTGCTAGTGCCCGACTCAACATGAACACTGAAGCTTTCTTT
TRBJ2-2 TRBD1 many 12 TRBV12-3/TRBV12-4 CASSRQGGELFF TGTGCCAGCAGTCGACAGGGCGGGGAGCTGTTTTTT
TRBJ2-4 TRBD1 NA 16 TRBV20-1 CSARRGQDRSKNIQYF TGCAGTGCTAGAAGGGGGCAGGATAGGTCCAAAAACATTCAGTACTTC
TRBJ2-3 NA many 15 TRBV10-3 CAITHTGSSTDTQYF TGTGCCATCACCCACACTGGTTCAAGCACAGATACGCAGTATTTT
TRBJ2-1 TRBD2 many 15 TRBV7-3 CASSQQAGRYNEQFF TGTGCCAGCAGCCAACAAGCGGGACGCTACAATGAGCAGTTCTTC